This TCR beta chain was sequenced for a study of CD8+CD57+ T cells in acquired aplastic anemia. Overall study context: Sorted CD4+ and CD8+ cells gave a mean 3.2 ug DNA, range roughly 0.19 to 30 ug. Findings and caveats of the study: The number of CD8+ CDR3 sequences shared by patients and controls was around 30.

A remark on this clonotype: Its target is not known.

This CDR3 is built from 11 residues. Per germline, CDR1 SGHRS and CDR2 YFSETQ. Trimming took 4 bases from V and 7 from J, leaving 9 bases between them. CDR3 and TCR beta VDJ profiling relied on a genomic DNA template. TCRdb ran MiXCR on the reads and lists one entry per CDR3 protein. The sample lists more than 150,000 distinct CDR3 sequences, around 43% seen once, with roughly 3.2% in the top ten. Sequenced patients had shown CD8+CD57+ cell expansion by flow cytometry. Acquired aplastic anemia of severe grade affected all patients. This sequence joins TRBV5-1 and TRBJ2-7; D gene unclear. The sequenced sample was sorted CD4+, CD8+, or CD8+CD57+ T cells (not recorded which) from PBMCs. The clonotype comes from a human donor with aplastic anemia. DNA for the CDR3: TGCGCCAGCAGCGGGCCCGGGGAGCAGTACTTC. Amino acids: CASSGPGEQYF. The complete variable domain, with remaining parts taken from reference TRBV5-1 and TRBJ2-7, reads KAGVTQTPRYLIKTRGQQVTLSCSPISGHRSVSWYQQTPGQGLQFLFEYFSETQRNKGNFPGRFSGRQFSNSRSEMNVSTLELGDSALYLCASSGPGEQYFGPGTRLTVT.